The 17 T cell receptor beta chains in this list originate from one sample, sequenced in a study of PD-1 blockade in classical Hodgkin lymphoma. Data came from immunoSEQ multiplex PCR; TCRdb stores just in-frame clones and leaves some out. The repertoire consists of 25,000 to 35,000 clones, with about three quarters occurring once and the leading ten covering almost 4%. In every patient, relapse followed autologous stem cell transplantation, while exposure to brentuximab vedotin differed. This specimen was peripheral blood mononuclear cells (PBMCs), taken before the second cycle of nivolumab. The receptor source for this set is a human donor with classical Hodgkin lymphoma.

The chain couples TRBV7-8 to TRBJ1-2, with D uncertain. This CDR3 is built from 15 residues. V gave up 2 bases and J gave up 8 bases, with 18 bases separating them. CDR1 SGHVS and CDR2 FQNEAQ come from the germline V gene. The CDR3 loop reads CASSLFQNPLLGYTF. In nucleotides, the CDR3 is TGTGCCAGCAGCTTATTCCAAAACCCTCTATTGGGCTACACCTTC.

Sample share makes this clone medium-sized. The rearrangement joins TRBV7-3 to TRBJ2-1; D gene ambiguous. This CDR3 spans 17 amino acids. V was pared by 0 bases and J by 0 bases, with 12 bases between. The germline CDR1 and CDR2 sequences are SGHTA and FQGTGA. CDR3: CASSLTPISSSYNEQFF. CDR3 nucleotides: TGTGCCAGCAGCTTAACCCCGATCTCCAGCTCCTACAATGAGCAGTTCTTC.

The chain has TRBV30 and TRBJ2-3; 7 positions match TRBD2. The CDR3 is 15 residues long. Germline CDR1 is GTSNPN and CDR2 is SVGIG (reference sequence). V lost 4 bases and J lost 0; bases outside the gene matches: 7. The CDR3 spells CAWTGAGSSTDTQYF. CDR3 nucleotides: TGTGCCTGGACAGGAGCGGGATCTAGCACAGATACGCAGTATTTT.

This clone was seen a handful of times. The rearrangement links TRBV4-3 to TRBJ2-1; 9 bases are shared with TRBD1. Germline lookup yields CDR1 LGHNA and CDR2 YSLEER. Trimming cost V 4 bases and J 11 bases; bases outside gene matches: 15. This CDR3 has 16 amino acids. The CDR3 nucleotides are TGCGCCAGCAGCCCCGAGGGGGGGACAGGGTCAATGAAGCAGTTCTTC. Amino acid sequence: CASSPEGGTGSMKQFF.

The chain combines TRBV2 with TRBJ2-1, with D possibly TRBD2 on 6 matching bases. The CDR3 consists of 15 residues. Between the trimmed V and J ends, which lost 5 bases and 0 bases, there was a span of 11 bases. CDR1 is SNHLY, CDR2 FYNNEI, per germline. CDR3 loop: CASSWGVGSYNEQFF. The CDR3 DNA reads as TGTGCCAGCAGTTGGGGGGTAGGCTCCTACAATGAGCAGTTCTTC.

In its sample, this clone is medium-sized (0.01 to 0.1%). The chain recombines TRBV2 with TRBJ2-7; 9 bases fit TRBD1. With V trimmed by 4 bases and J by 4 bases, 5 bases remained unmatched. The CDR3 contains 14 residues. Germline CDR1 and CDR2: SNHLY and FYNNEI. The CDR3 loop reads CASSAEQGAYEQYF. The CDR3 region has the DNA TGTGCCAGCAGTGCTGAACAGGGGGCATACGAGCAGTACTTC.

The V gene is TRBV28, the J gene TRBJ1-1, with 7 bases matching TRBD1. Losses at the gene ends were 5 bases for V and 1 base for J; bases not matched to a gene: 4. Germline CDR1 and CDR2: MDHEN and SYDVKM. The CDR3 has 14 residues. CDR3 DNA sequence: TGTGCCAGCAGTCACAGGGGAACGAACACTGAAGCTTTCTTT. This encodes CASSHRGTNTEAFF.

This chain uses TRBV5-5 with TRBJ1-1, with D possibly matching TRBD1 (5 bases). Germline CDR1 is SGHKS and CDR2 is YYEKEE (reference sequence). The CDR3 loop spans 15 amino acids. V was cut by 1 base and J by 5 bases, with 15 bases left in between. CDR3: CASSLLGAWGTEAFF. For the CDR3, the DNA is TGTGCCAGCAGCTTGCTCGGGGCCTGGGGGACTGAAGCTTTCTTT.

The CDR3 protein is CASSSPGAPSGANVLTF. The CDR3 nucleotides read TGTGCCAGCAGTTCCCCCGGGGCCCCGTCTGGGGCCAACGTCCTGACTTTC. The J gene is TRBJ2-6, the V gene TRBV28, with D tentatively TRBD1 or TRBD2 (5 bases each). V gave up 4 bases and J gave up 1 base, with 14 bases separating them. Germline V CDR1 and CDR2: MDHEN, SYDVKM. The CDR3 spans 17 residues.

This clone was detected a few times. The chain employs TRBV7-2 and TRBJ1-3; possibly TRBD1 for D (5 bases). Per germline, CDR1 SGHTA and CDR2 FQGNSA. The CDR3 runs to 15 residues. Deletions cut 5 bases from V and 0 bases from J, with 11 bases between. The CDR3 reads CASSLQAVSGNTIYF. CDR3 sequence (DNA): TGTGCCAGCAGCCTACAGGCGGTCTCTGGAAACACCATATATTTT.

This chain connects TRBV18 to TRBJ2-2; 11 positions match TRBD2. Per germline, CDR1 KGHSH and CDR2 LQKENI. The CDR3 is made up of 17 amino acids. Trimming at V came to 6 bases and at J to 0 bases, leaving 6 bases not matched to a gene. The CDR3 bases are TGTGCCAGCTCCCGCGCTAGCGGGGGGTCGAACACCGGGGAGCTGTTTTTT. This encodes CASSRASGGSNTGELFF.

The gene calls are TRBV4-1 and TRBJ2-5; the D gene is possibly TRBD2 (5 bases). V lost 5 bases and J lost 1, with 8 bases in between. This CDR3 has 13 residues. In germline, CDR1 is MGHRA, CDR2 YSYEKL. The CDR3 DNA is TGCGCCAGCAGCACCGGACTCCAAGAGACCCAGTACTTC. The encoded protein is CASSTGLQETQYF.

The genes are TRBV19 and TRBJ1-3, with D hard to call. Germline lookup yields CDR1 LNHDA and CDR2 SQIVND (reference sequence). Trimming took 3 bases from V and 3 from J, leaving 12 bases between them. CDR3 length: 15 residues. This CDR3 reads CASSMSQHLGNTIYF. The CDR3, as DNA: TGTGCCAGTAGTATGTCACAGCACCTTGGAAACACCATATATTTT.

The rearrangement joins TRBV9 to TRBJ1-3; 12 bases align to TRBD1. The ends lost 3 bases at V and 3 bases at J; junction bases unmatched: 7. Germline lookup yields CDR1 SGDLS and CDR2 YYNGEE. The CDR3 is 17 amino acids. The CDR3 sequence: CASSAGTGGILGNTIYF. The DNA of the CDR3 is TGTGCCAGCAGCGCCGGGACAGGGGGCATACTTGGAAACACCATATATTTT.

This rearrangement joins TRBV4-3 to TRBJ2-1; 7 bases fit TRBD2. CDR1 is LGHNA, CDR2 YSLEER, per germline. Trimming removed 4 bases from V and 12 bases from J; junction bases left unmatched: 15. The CDR3 length is 15 residues. CDR3 sequence (DNA): TGCGCCAGCAGCCCATTTGAGGGGAGGGCCGAGGGGCAGTTCTTC. As protein: CASSPFEGRAEGQFF.

The count of this clone is one. The DNA of the CDR3 is TGTGCCAGCTCACCAAGAGGGCAGGGGGACTACACCTTC. It specifies CASSPRGQGDYTF. The chain employs TRBV18 and TRBJ1-2; 7 nucleotides agree with TRBD1. The CDR3 loop spans 13 amino acids. Germline assignment: CDR1 KGHSH and CDR2 LQKENI. With V trimmed by 2 bases and J by 10 bases, 7 bases remained unmatched.

The J gene is TRBJ2-1, the V gene TRBV9; the match to TRBD2 covers 7 bases. Germline-derived CDR1 and CDR2 are SGDLS and YYNGEE. The CDR3 covers 15 residues. Germline trimming cut 4 bases from V and 6 bases from J; bases unmatched to any gene: 10. The CDR3 region is CASSLRTSGGNEQFF. CDR3 bases: TGTGCCAGCAGCTTAAGGACATCGGGGGGCAATGAGCAGTTCTTC.